What follows are 19 T cell receptor beta chains derived from one specimen sequenced in a study of T-cell memory formation after mild COVID-19. TCRdb fed the 5' RACE reads into MiXCR, producing one record per CDR3 protein. The data contain about 560,000 distinct CDR3 sequences, roughly 17% of them seen just once; the ten biggest clones take up about 8.1%. The sequenced sample consisted of PBMCs or a T cell subset sorted from them (not recorded which). The receptors were sampled from an adult woman who had mild COVID-19 (a few samples of this study predate the infection). Cell type and time point are not known.

This clonotype was counted between two and nine times. The chain links TRBV3-1 to TRBJ2-1, with D perhaps TRBD2 (7 bases). CDR3 length: 13 residues. CDR1 is LGHDT, CDR2 YNNKEL, per germline (reference sequence). V was trimmed by 5 bases and J by 13 bases, leaving 18 bases between them. The CDR3 protein is CASSEPLAGAQFF. CDR3 sequence (DNA): TGTGCCAGCAGCGAACCGCTGGCGGGGGCCCAGTTCTTC.

Comment on this clonotype: A junction boundary mismatches the germline segment, possibly from a read error. The chain carries TRBV15 and TRBJ2-3, with D unclear. Germline CDR1 LNHNV, CDR2 YYDKDF (reference sequence). This CDR3 contains 13 residues. The CDR3 protein is CATSRSLADTRYF. CDR3 nucleotide sequence: TGTGCCACCAGCAGGAGTTTGGCAGATACGCGGTATTTT.

This clonotype was observed many times. V and J are TRBV5-1 and TRBJ2-3; 7 nucleotides line up with TRBD1. The junction had 1 base not matched to a gene; V was cut back by 3 bases and J by 0 bases. The CDR3 is 14 residues long. Germline CDR1 reads SGHRS; CDR2 reads YFSETQ. The CDR3 DNA reads TGCGCCAGCAGCTCGACAGGGAGCACAGATACGCAGTATTTT. The encoded protein is CASSSTGSTDTQYF.

This rearrangement joins TRBV5-6 to TRBJ1-3; D uncertain. Germline loops: CDR1 SGHDT, CDR2 YYEEEE. The V gene lost 0 bases and the J gene lost 2 bases, with 9 bases spanning the gap. This CDR3 spans 15 amino acids. CDR3 sequence (DNA): TGTGCCAGCAGCTTGGCTGGGCCGGCTGGAAACACCATATATTTT. It specifies CASSLAGPAGNTIYF.

As for this clonotype: This may be a read error: a much more frequent sequence differs by one nucleotide. The chain employs TRBV7-3 and TRBJ2-1; 10 bases match TRBD2. Germline V gene lookup returns CDR1 SGHTA and CDR2 FQGTGA. The CDR3 is 15 amino acids. The CDR3 DNA sequence: TGTGCCAGCAGGTTAAGCGGGGGGGCCTACAATGAGCAGTTCTTC. Protein: CASRLSGGAYNEQFF.

This clonotype occurred a few times. The chain has TRBV29-1 and TRBJ2-1; 9 bases line up with TRBD2. The ends lost 4 bases at V and 8 bases at J; junction bases unmatched: 15. This CDR3 is built from 16 residues. Germline V gene data show CDR1 as SQVTM and CDR2 as ANQGSEA. CDR3 bases: TGCAGCGTTGCAACTGTTAGCGGGAGTTGGAAGGATGAGCAGTTCTTC. Protein product: CSVATVSGSWKDEQFF.

The V call is TRBV29-1, the J call TRBJ2-7, with 8 bases identical to TRBD1. Germline CDR1 is SQVTM and CDR2 is ANQGSEA. V lost 1 base and J lost 2; bases outside the gene matches: 4. The CDR3 extends over 14 amino acids. This CDR3 reads CSVEVGTGTYEQYF. The DNA for the CDR3 is TGCAGCGTTGAAGTCGGGACAGGAACCTACGAGCAGTACTTC.

This clonotype was counted many times. V and J are TRBV7-2 and TRBJ1-1; 7 nucleotides align to TRBD1. This CDR3 has 16 residues. From germline, CDR1 is SGHTA and CDR2 FQGNSA. After removal of 7 bases from V and 0 bases from J, the junction contained 11 bases not matched to a gene. The CDR3 region is CASTPGQSFMNTEAFF. For the CDR3, the DNA is TGTGCCAGCACCCCGGGACAGTCATTTATGAACACTGAAGCTTTCTTT.

This clonotype was seen a handful of times. The gene calls are TRBV29-1 and TRBJ2-5; D is undetermined. CDR1 and CDR2 (germline): SQVTM, ANQGSEA. V was shortened by 2 bases and J by 1 base, with 8 bases between the two germline ends. The CDR3 runs 13 residues. In nucleotides, the CDR3 is TGCAGCGTTGAATCCGGCAGCCAAGAGACCCAGTACTTC. This sequence encodes CSVESGSQETQYF.

The chain employs TRBV2 and TRBJ2-3; D remains unclear. The V gene's germline CDR1 is SNHLY and CDR2 FYNNEI. This CDR3 region has 15 residues. The V gene lost 3 bases and the J gene lost 3 bases, with 13 bases spanning the gap. The DNA for the CDR3 is TGTGCCAGCAGTGACTTAGGGATTTCGACAGATACGCAGTATTTT. Translation: CASSDLGISTDTQYF.

This clonotype was picked up a small number of times. The rearrangement uses TRBV6-2 or TRBV6-3 and TRBJ2-2; a weak D match, TRBD2 (6 bases). V dropped 3 bases and J dropped 4 bases, with 12 bases sitting between them. Germline assignment: CDR1 MNHEY and CDR2 SVGEGT. CDR3 length equals 15 residues. CDR3 sequence (DNA): TGTGCCAGCAGTTATAGCCTAGCGTTCACCGGGGAGCTGTTTTTT. As protein: CASSYSLAFTGELFF.

J is TRBJ2-1 and V is TRBV12-3 or TRBV12-4; 9 positions agree with TRBD2. The CDR3 runs to 15 residues. Trimming at V came to 6 bases and at J to 8 bases, leaving 11 bases not matched to a gene. CDR3 nucleotides: TGTGCCAGCAGCCGATCAGTAGCGGGGGCCGATGAGCAGTTCTTC. It yields the protein CASSRSVAGADEQFF.

This clonotype showed up many times. V usage is TRBV3-1 and J usage is TRBJ2-1; D unclear. CDR1 and CDR2 (germline): LGHDT, YNNKEL (reference sequence). This CDR3 contains 17 residues. V lost 4 bases and J 0 bases, leaving 16 bases between the germline ends. CDR3 region: CASSPPAGFYSYNEQFF. CDR3 nucleotides: TGTGCCAGCAGCCCTCCGGCTGGCTTCTACTCCTACAATGAGCAGTTCTTC.

The CDR3 reads CASSQAFASSSYEQYF. CDR3 in DNA: TGCGCCAGCAGCCAAGCCTTCGCTTCCAGCTCCTACGAGCAGTACTTC. The chain is built from TRBV4-3 and TRBJ2-7; unclear D gene. Germline CDR1 and CDR2: LGHNA and YSLEER. V dropped 1 base and J dropped 0 bases, with 13 bases sitting between them. The CDR3 contains 16 residues.

The rearrangement links TRBV2 to TRBJ2-2; D possibly uses TRBD1 or TRBD2 (5 bases each). Germline V gene lookup returns CDR1 SNHLY and CDR2 FYNNEI. V lost 2 bases to trimming and J lost 5 bases, with 9 bases between them. CDR3 size: 14 residues. The CDR3 spells CASSEWGRTGELFF. The CDR3 DNA reads TGTGCCAGCAGTGAATGGGGGAGAACCGGGGAGCTGTTTTTT.

V and J are TRBV29-1 and TRBJ2-4, with D unresolved. Germline V gives CDR1 SQVTM, CDR2 ANQGSEA. The CDR3 spans 14 residues. Trimming removed 4 bases at V and 7 bases at J, with 17 bases between. The CDR3 bases are TGCAGCGTTGTCGATCCAGGACCCAGGAACATTCAGTACTTC. This encodes CSVVDPGPRNIQYF.

CDR3 sequence: CASAPGGGRTDTQYF. DNA of the CDR3: TGTGCTAGTGCCCCTGGGGGGGGGCGCACAGATACGCAGTATTTT. The chain carries TRBV12-5 and TRBJ2-3, with a weak D call TRBD2 (7 bases). V was shortened by 7 bases and J by 1 base, with 15 bases between the two germline ends. The germline V gene encodes CDR1 LGHNT and CDR2 FRNRAP. The CDR3 runs 15 residues.

The V gene is TRBV13, the J gene TRBJ1-2, with D perhaps matching TRBD1 (6 bases). CDR1 PRHDT and CDR2 FYEKMQ come from the germline V gene (reference sequence). CDR3 length equals 14 residues. The ends were cut back, 2 bases at V and 4 bases at J, with 11 bases in the middle. The CDR3 sequence is CASSLNRALYGYTF. DNA of the CDR3: TGTGCCAGCAGCTTAAACAGGGCCCTCTATGGCTACACCTTC. Full variable domain (missing parts from reference TRBV13 and TRBJ1-2): AAGVIQSPRHLIKEKRETATLKCYPIPRHDTVYWYQQGPGQDPQFLISFYEKMQSDKGSIPDRFSAQQFSDYHSELNMSSLELGDSALYFCASSLNRALYGYTFGSGTRLTVV.

This clonotype was counted only a few times. In nucleotides, the CDR3 is TGTGCCAGCAGTGAAACTCAGGGAAGGTACGAGCAGTACTTC. It specifies CASSETQGRYEQYF. V gene TRBV6-1 combines with J gene TRBJ2-7; TRBD1 is a possible D gene (5 bases). V dropped 2 bases and J dropped 4 bases, with 12 bases sitting between them. In germline, CDR1 is MNHNS, CDR2 SASEGT. The CDR3 length is 14 residues.